This T cell receptor beta chain was recovered during a study of beta chain features in type 1 diabetes. General observations from the study: Shorter templates might be favored by PCR, equally in patients and controls. The study found moderately but significantly shorter TCRB CDR3s in all four CD4+ subsets of Type 1 diabetes patients.

The collection from each donor was one heparinised blood draw averaging about 116 mL. The isolated RNA, all of it, was reverse transcribed, so expressed TCRB transcripts were what got sequenced. Reads from naive, central memory and regulatory T cell samples averaged around 3.7 million. Method: immunoSEQ multiplex PCR; TCRdb's copy keeps in-frame clones and lacks some. The sample has 600,000 or so clones, over 12% seen once. The CDR3 runs 14 residues. V lost 3 bases to trimming and J lost 5 bases, with 16 bases between them. Per the germline V gene, CDR1 is GTSNPN and CDR2 is SVGIG (reference sequence). This clone was observed a handful of times. Its specificity is unknown.

Material for sequencing was naive CD4+ T cells from blood. This receptor was taken from a man aged 18 to 29 with type 1 diabetes. The chain has TRBV30 and TRBJ1-1, with D unresolved. The CDR3 region is CAWREGPERTEAFF. CDR3 nucleotides: TGTGCCTGGAGGGAGGGCCCCGAGAGGACTGAAGCTTTCTTT.